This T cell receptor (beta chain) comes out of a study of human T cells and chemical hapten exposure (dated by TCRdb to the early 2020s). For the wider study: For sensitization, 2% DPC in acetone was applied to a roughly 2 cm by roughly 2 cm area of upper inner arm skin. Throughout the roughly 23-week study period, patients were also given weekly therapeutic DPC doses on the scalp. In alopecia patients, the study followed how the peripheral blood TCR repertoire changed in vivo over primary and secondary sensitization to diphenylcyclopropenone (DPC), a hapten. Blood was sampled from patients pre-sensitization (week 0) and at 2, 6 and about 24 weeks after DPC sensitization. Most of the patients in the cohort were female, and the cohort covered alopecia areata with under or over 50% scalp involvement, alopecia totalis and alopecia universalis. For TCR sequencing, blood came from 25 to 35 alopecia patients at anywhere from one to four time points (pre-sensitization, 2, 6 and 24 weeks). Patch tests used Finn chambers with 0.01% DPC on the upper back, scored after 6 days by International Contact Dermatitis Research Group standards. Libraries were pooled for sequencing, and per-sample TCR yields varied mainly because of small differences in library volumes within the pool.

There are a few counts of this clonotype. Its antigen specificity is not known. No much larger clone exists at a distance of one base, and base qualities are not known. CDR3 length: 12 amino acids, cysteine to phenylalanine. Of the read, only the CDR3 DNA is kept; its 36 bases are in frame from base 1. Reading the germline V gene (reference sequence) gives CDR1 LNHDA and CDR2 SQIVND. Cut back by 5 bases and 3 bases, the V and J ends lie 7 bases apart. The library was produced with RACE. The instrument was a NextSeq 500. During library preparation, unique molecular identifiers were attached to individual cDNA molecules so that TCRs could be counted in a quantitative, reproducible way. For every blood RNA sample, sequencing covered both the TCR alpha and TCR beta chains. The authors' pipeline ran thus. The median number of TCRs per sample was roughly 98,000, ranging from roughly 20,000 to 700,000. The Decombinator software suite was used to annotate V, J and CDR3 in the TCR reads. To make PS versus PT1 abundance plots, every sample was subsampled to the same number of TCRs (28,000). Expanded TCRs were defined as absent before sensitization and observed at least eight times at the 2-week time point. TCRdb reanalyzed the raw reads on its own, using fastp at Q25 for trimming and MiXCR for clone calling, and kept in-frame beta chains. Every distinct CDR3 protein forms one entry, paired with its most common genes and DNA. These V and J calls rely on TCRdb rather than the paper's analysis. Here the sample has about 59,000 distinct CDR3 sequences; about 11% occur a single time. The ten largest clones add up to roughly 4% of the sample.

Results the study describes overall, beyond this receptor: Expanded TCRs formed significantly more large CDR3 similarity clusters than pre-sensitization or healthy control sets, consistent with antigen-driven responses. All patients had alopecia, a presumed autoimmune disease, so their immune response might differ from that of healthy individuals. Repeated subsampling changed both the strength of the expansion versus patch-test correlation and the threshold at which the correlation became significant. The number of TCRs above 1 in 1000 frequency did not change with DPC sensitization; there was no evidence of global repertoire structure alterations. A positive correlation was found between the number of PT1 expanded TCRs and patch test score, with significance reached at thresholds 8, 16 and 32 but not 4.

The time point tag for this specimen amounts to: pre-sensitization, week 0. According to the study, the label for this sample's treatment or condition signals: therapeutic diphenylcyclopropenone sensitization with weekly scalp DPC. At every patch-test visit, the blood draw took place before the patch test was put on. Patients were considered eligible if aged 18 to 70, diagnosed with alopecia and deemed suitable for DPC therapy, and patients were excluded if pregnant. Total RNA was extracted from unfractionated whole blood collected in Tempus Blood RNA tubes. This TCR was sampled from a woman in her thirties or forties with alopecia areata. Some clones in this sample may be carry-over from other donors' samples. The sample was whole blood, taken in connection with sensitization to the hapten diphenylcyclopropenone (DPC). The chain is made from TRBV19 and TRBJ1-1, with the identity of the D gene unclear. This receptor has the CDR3 CASSFADTEAFF. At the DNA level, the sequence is TGTGCCAGTAGTTTCGCAGACACTGAAGCTTTCTTT.